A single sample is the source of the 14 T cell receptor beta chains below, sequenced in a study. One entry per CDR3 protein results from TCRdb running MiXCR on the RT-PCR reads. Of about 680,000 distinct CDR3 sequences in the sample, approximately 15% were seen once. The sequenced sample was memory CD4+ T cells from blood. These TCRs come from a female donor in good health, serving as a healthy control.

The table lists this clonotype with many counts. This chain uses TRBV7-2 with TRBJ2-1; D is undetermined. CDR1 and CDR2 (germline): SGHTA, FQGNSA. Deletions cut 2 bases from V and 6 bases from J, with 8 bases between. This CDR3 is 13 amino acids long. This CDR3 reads CASSLMGRNEQFF. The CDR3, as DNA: TGTGCCAGCAGCTTAATGGGCCGCAATGAGCAGTTCTTC.

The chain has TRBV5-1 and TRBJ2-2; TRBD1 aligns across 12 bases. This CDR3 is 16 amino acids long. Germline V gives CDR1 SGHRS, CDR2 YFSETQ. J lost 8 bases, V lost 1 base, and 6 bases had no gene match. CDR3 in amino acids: CASSLMGQGASGELFF. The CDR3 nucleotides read TGCGCCAGCAGCTTGATGGGACAGGGGGCTTCTGGGGAGCTGTTTTTT.

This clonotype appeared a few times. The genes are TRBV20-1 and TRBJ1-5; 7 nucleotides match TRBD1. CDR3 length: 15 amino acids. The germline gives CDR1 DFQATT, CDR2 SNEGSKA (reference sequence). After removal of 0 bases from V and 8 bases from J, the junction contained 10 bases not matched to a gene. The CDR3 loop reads CSARDRDSIVEPQHF. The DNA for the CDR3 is TGCAGTGCTAGAGATCGGGACAGTATAGTAGAGCCCCAGCATTTT.

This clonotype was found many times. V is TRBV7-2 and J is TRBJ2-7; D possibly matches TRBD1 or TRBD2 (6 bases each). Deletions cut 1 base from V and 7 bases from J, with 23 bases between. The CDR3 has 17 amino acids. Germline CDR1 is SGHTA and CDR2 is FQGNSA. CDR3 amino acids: CASSLVVSDQRRGEQYF. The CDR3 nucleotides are TGTGCCAGCAGCTTAGTAGTCTCGGACCAAAGGAGGGGGGAGCAGTACTTC.

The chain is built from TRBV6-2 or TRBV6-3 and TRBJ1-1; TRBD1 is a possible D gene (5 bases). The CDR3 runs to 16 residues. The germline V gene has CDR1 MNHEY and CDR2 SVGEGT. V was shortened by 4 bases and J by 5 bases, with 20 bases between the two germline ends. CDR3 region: CASSSGAGRGGTEAFF. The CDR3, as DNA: TGTGCCAGCAGTTCTGGTGCGGGACGAGGCGGGACTGAAGCTTTCTTT.

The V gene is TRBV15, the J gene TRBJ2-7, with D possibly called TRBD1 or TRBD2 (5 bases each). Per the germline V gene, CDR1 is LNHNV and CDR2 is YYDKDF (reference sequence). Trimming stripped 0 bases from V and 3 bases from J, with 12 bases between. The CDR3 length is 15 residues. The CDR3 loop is CATSRDLAGSYEQYF. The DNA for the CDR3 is TGTGCCACCAGCAGAGATTTGGCAGGGAGCTACGAGCAGTACTTC. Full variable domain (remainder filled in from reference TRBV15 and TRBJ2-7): DAMVIQNPRYQVTQFGKPVTLSCSQTLNHNVMYWYQQKSSQAPKLLFHYYDKDFNNEADTPDNFQSRRPNTSFCFLDIRSPGLGDTAMYLCATSRDLAGSYEQYFGPGTRLTVT.

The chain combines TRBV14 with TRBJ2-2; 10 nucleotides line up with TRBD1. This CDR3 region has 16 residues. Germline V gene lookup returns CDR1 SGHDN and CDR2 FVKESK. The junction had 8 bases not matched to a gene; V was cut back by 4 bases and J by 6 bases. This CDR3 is CASSPRTGGSAGELFF. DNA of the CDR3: TGTGCCAGCAGCCCACGGACAGGGGGAAGCGCCGGGGAGCTGTTTTTT.

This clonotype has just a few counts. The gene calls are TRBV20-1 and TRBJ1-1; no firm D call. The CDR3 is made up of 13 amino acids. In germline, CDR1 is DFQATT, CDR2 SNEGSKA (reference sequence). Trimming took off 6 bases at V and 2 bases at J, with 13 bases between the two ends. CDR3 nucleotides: TGCAGTGCCATGAAGAGCTCTAACACTGAAGCTTTCTTT. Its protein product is CSAMKSSNTEAFF.

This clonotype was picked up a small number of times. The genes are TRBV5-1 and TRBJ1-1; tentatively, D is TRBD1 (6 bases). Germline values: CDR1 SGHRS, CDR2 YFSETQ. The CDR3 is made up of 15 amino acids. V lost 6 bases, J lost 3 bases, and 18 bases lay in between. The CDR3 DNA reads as TGCGCCAGCAAAATTCTACCATCAGGGGACACTGAAGCTTTCTTT. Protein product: CASKILPSGDTEAFF.

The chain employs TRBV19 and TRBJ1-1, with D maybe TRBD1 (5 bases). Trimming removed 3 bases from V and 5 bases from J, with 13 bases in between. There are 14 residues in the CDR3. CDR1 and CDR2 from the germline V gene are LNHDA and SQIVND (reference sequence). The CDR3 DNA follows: TGTGCCAGTAGTATCCGGGGCGGGAGGACTGAAGCTTTCTTT. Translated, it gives CASSIRGGRTEAFF.

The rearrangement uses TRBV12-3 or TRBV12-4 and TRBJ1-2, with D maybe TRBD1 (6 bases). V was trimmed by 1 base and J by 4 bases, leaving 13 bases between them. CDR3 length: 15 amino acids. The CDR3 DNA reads TGTGCCAGCAGTTTAGGCGGGACAAACGGCTATGGCTACACCTTC. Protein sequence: CASSLGGTNGYGYTF.

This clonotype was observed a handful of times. The CDR3 sequence: CASSLGWGANTGELFF. The CDR3 coding sequence is TGCGCCAGCAGTCTTGGTTGGGGGGCGAACACCGGGGAGCTGTTTTTT. The V gene is TRBV5-1, the J gene TRBJ2-2, with a weak D call TRBD2 (6 bases). The V gene's germline CDR1 is SGHRS and CDR2 YFSETQ. V shed 5 bases and J shed 0 bases, with 14 bases lying between them. This CDR3 region has 16 residues.

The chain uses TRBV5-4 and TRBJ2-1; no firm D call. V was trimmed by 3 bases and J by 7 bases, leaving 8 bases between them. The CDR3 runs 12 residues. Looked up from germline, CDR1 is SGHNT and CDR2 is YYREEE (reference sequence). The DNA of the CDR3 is TGTGCCAGCAGCTCCCGGCGGAATGAGCAGTTCTTC. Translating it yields CASSSRRNEQFF.

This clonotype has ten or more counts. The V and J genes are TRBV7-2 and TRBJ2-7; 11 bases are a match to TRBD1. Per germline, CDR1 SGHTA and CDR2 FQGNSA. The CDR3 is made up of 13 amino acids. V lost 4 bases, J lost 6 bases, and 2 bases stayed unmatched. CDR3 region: CASSSGTGGEQYF. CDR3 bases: TGTGCCAGCAGCTCCGGGACAGGGGGCGAGCAGTACTTC. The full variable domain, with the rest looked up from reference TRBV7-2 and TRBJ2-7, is GAGVSQSPSNKVTEKGKDVELRCDPISGHTALYWYRQSLGQGLEFLIYFQGNSAPDKSGLPSDRFSAERTGGSVSTLTIQRTQQEDSAVYLCASSSGTGGEQYFGPGTRLTVT.